The clone carrying this T cell receptor (beta chain) was recorded once. The antigen is unknown. The data originate from a study of blood T cells in healthy people across ages. Primers used in a second PCR of roughly 6 to 12 cycles were a sample-barcoded 5' primer and a J-beta primer mix. A template-switch adaptor containing 12 random nucleotides labeled each cDNA molecule. TCRdb called the 5' RACE reads again in MiXCR, with one record for every CDR3 protein. The sample lists fewer than 1,200,000 distinct CDR3 sequences, roughly a quarter occurring once. The CDR3 consists of 14 residues. V was clipped by 6 bases and J by 3 bases, with 13 bases between them. Germline V lookup: CDR1 MNHNS, CDR2 SASEGT. Study-wide results and caveats: Versus aged donors, long-lived donors had higher diversity and more naive CD4+ cells.

Per-sample PBMC isolation yielded at least 7 million cells. This sample also belongs to another study, concerning T cells of mothers and their children.

The source material was blood. This clonotype originated in a girl aged 2 to 9 in good health. The chain has TRBV6-1 and TRBJ2-3; TRBD2 might be the D (5 bases). CDR3 sequence (DNA): TGTGCCAGCAGGGAGGCCGGACGGACAGATACGCAGTATTTT. This encodes CASREAGRTDTQYF.